This T cell receptor beta chain is from a study of blood T cell repertoires in COVID-19. Study at large: Acute and convalescent COVID-19 specimens originated in the United States, Italy and Spain. Sample material is recorded as cDNA or gDNA derived from T cells, B-cell-depleted T cells, or PBMCs.

The CDR3 runs to 14 residues. V gave up 2 bases and J gave up 2 bases, with 9 bases separating them. Germline assignment: CDR1 SNHLY and CDR2 FYNNEI. In the original analysis: Reference gene primer amplification yielded estimated nucleated cell counts. The protocol was immunoSEQ multiplex PCR, while the TCRdb copy is restricted to in-frame clones and leaves out a portion. For V, J and clone size, that table is used; D and trimming come from the DNA. Counted here are approximately 250,000 clones, approximately 82% occurring once; the ten biggest clones make up roughly 1.4%. The material sequenced was peripheral blood. The chain carries TRBV2 and TRBJ1-1; no reliable D call. This sequence was found in a woman aged 40 to 50 who had recovered from COVID-19. The CDR3 DNA sequence: TGTGCCAGCAGTGAATTATCGGTAAACACTGAAGCTTTCTTT. It translates to CASSELSVNTEAFF.